In its sample, the clone carrying this T cell receptor beta chain was seen once. Libraries were prepared by immunoSEQ multiplex PCR; TCRdb keeps only in-frame clonotypes and omits some of them. The data contain 170,000 or so clones, 90% to 95% of them seen just once; the ten biggest clones take up approximately 1.4%. The source of the sample is a study of control samples from healthy donors and cancer patients. The CDR3 loop spans 15 amino acids. The germline gives CDR1 LGHNA, CDR2 YSLEER. The V and J ends lost 3 bases and 4 bases respectively, with 15 bases between them. The sample was blood. This sequence joins TRBV4-3 and TRBJ1-2; D may be TRBD1 (5 bases). This TCR derives from a woman aged 18-30 years in good health. The CDR3 DNA reads as TGCGCCAGCAGCCAGACTGACAGAGAGAGCTATGGCTACACCTTC. Its translation: CASSQTDRESYGYTF.